The rows below give T cell receptor beta chains drawn from one sample of a study of blood T cell repertoires in COVID-19. Sequenced by immunoSEQ multiplex PCR; TCRdb stores in-frame clones only, minus some. The sample shows approximately 160,000 clones, around four fifths of them seen only once. What was sequenced was peripheral blood. The receptors stem from a woman of 80 years or more with acute or convalescent COVID-19. Each CDR3 is given with its conserved first and last residue. The order of the fields is V gene, D gene, J gene, clone size, CDR3 DNA, CDR3 protein. A D gene is named only where the DNA matches it firmly. Some rows have no size entry. The others give once, few or many, or a class for an expanded clone.

TRBV27,TRBD1,TRBJ2-1,many,TGTGCCAGCACCCTATATGGGACAGAAGACTTAAGCTCCTACAATGAGCAGTTCTTC,CASTLYGTEDLSSYNEQFF
TRBV7-2,TRBD1,TRBJ2-7,once,TGTGCCAGCAGCAACAGGGGGCCCACCTCCTACGAGCAGTACTTC,CASSNRGPTSYEQYF
TRBV11-3,.,TRBJ2-1,many,TGTGCCAGCAGCTTTGGCAGGGCTGGTGAGCAGTTCTTC,CASSFGRAGEQFF
TRBV2,.,TRBJ2-3,.,TGTGCCACAGCGCGGGGAGGCACAGATACGCAGTATTTT,CATARGGTDTQYF
TRBV11-3,.,TRBJ2-1,.,TGTGCCAGCAGCTTCCAGGTGATACCCTACAATGAGCAGTTCTTC,CASSFQVIPYNEQFF
TRBV5-1,.,TRBJ1-1,few,TGCGCCAGCAGCTTGGGTCAGGGGTACACTGAAGCTTTCTTT,CASSLGQGYTEAFF
TRBV6-5,TRBD1,TRBJ2-6,.,TGTGCCAGCAGGACAGGGGGCACTGGGGCCAACGTCCTGACTTTC,CASRTGGTGANVLTF
TRBV9,TRBD2,TRBJ2-7,.,TGTGCCAGCAGCCCACAGCGGGGGGCCTCCTACGAGCAGTACTTC,CASSPQRGASYEQYF
TRBV6-2/TRBV6-3,.,TRBJ2-2,.,TGTGCCAGCAGTTTTTCCAGGAAGAACACCGGGGAGCTGTTTTTT,CASSFSRKNTGELFF
TRBV12-3/TRBV12-4,.,TRBJ2-7,.,TGTGCCAGCAGTTTAGGACTTATCTACGAGCAGTACTTC,CASSLGLIYEQYF
TRBV10-3,TRBD2,TRBJ2-1,.,TGTGCCATCGGGAGGGAGGGCTACAATGAGCAGTTCTTC,CAIGREGYNEQFF
TRBV2,TRBD1,TRBJ1-4,.,TGTGCCAGCAGCCAGGACAGGGGGAATGAAAAACTGTTTTTT,CASSQDRGNEKLFF
TRBV5-1,.,TRBJ1-4,.,TGCGCCAGCAGCCGGGACACTACTAATGAAAAACTGTTTTTT,CASSRDTTNEKLFF
TRBV30,.,TRBJ1-3,.,TGTGCCTGGAGTATTGACCGAAACCCGGGACTGACTTACTCTGGAAACACCATATATTTT,CAWSIDRNPGLTYSGNTIYF
TRBV4-3,TRBD1,TRBJ1-3,once,TGCGCCAGCAGCCAACAGACAGGGAGTGGAAACACCATATATTTT,CASSQQTGSGNTIYF
TRBV27,.,TRBJ1-6,.,TGTGCCAGCAGTTCACGGCCCGTTCAAGGGGTTTTGCGTTCACCCCTCCACTTT,CASSSRPVQGVLRSPLHF
TRBV6-5,.,TRBJ2-3,.,TGTGCCAGCAGTTACTCGACCGGGACTACAGATACGCAGTATTTT,CASSYSTGTTDTQYF
TRBV2,TRBD1,TRBJ2-5,.,TGTGCCAGCAGTGAACGGACAGGGGGCCAGACCCAGTACTTC,CASSERTGGQTQYF
TRBV30,.,TRBJ1-5,few,TGTGCCTGGAGTGTACTCTGGGGCCCGGATCAGCCCCAGCATTTT,CAWSVLWGPDQPQHF
TRBV19,TRBD1,TRBJ1-5,.,TGTGCCAGTAATGATTTACAGGGGAATCAGCCCCAGCATTTT,CASNDLQGNQPQHF
TRBV5-1,TRBD1,TRBJ1-1,.,TGCGCCAGCAGTCTAAATTCGGGGGCAGGGGGCACTGAAGCTTTCTTT,CASSLNSGAGGTEAFF
TRBV9,TRBD1,TRBJ1-2,.,TGTGCCAGCAGCGTGGACAGGGCGCAGGTGGGTGGCTACACCTTC,CASSVDRAQVGGYTF
TRBV4-3,TRBD2,TRBJ2-3,.,TGCGCCAGCAGCCAGGGGACTAGCGTGACAGATACGCAGTATTTT,CASSQGTSVTDTQYF
TRBV2,.,TRBJ2-1,once,TGTGCCAGCCTCTTGGAGGGACTCAATGAGCAGTTCTTC,CASLLEGLNEQFF
TRBV4-3,TRBD1,TRBJ1-2,.,TGCGCCAGCAGCCGGGGGACAGAAAGGGGCTACACCTTC,CASSRGTERGYTF
TRBV4-2,TRBD1,TRBJ1-1,.,TGTGCCAGCAGCGAAAGACAGGGTAGGAGCACTGAAGCTTTCTTT,CASSERQGRSTEAFF
TRBV3-1/TRBV3-2,TRBD2,TRBJ2-3,.,TGTGCCAGCAGCCAACGCGGGGGGCGTACGCAGTATTTT,CASSQRGGRTQYF
TRBV30,TRBD1,TRBJ2-5,.,TGTGCCTGGAGTGCCCCTTCCGGGACAGGGGGGACAGATCAGTACTTC,CAWSAPSGTGGTDQYF
TRBV6-1,.,TRBJ1-4,.,TGTGCCAGCAGTCCAGAGACAGGAAAACTGTTTTTT,CASSPETGKLFF
TRBV10-3,.,TRBJ1-5,few,TGTGCCATCAGCGCATTTGAGGGCCTGGGGCAGCCCCAGCATTTT,CAISAFEGLGQPQHF
TRBV9,.,TRBJ1-1,.,TGTGCCAGCAGCGTAGACCCTGGGGAGATTGAAGCTTTCTTT,CASSVDPGEIEAFF
TRBV5-1,.,TRBJ2-5,.,TGCGCCAGCAGCTTGGTCGGTCGCGGGATGGAGACCCAGTACTTC,CASSLVGRGMETQYF
TRBV7-9,.,TRBJ2-7,once,TGTGCCAGCAGCCTGGGTGGAAGCGATTCCTACGAGCAGTACTTC,CASSLGGSDSYEQYF
TRBV6-1,TRBD2,TRBJ2-3,.,TGTGCCAGCAGTGGGGCTAGCGGGAGAGAGGCACAGTCAGATACGCAGTATTTT,CASSGASGREAQSDTQYF
TRBV5-1,.,TRBJ2-5,.,TGCGCCAGCAGCTTTTCGGGGGTCGCTTCAGAGACCCAGTACTTC,CASSFSGVASETQYF
TRBV4-3,TRBD1,TRBJ1-2,few,TGCGCCAGCAGCTTCGGGACAGGGGGCGCGGGAGGCTACACCTTC,CASSFGTGGAGGYTF
TRBV7-2,TRBD1,TRBJ2-5,few,TGTGCCAGCAGCCGACAGGGTAGGGAGACCCAGTACTTC,CASSRQGRETQYF
TRBV2,.,TRBJ1-5,.,TGTGCCAGCAAATTTCACAGGGAAGATAATCAGCCCCAGCATTTT,CASKFHREDNQPQHF
TRBV3-1/TRBV3-2,.,TRBJ2-1,.,TGTGCCAGCAGCCAAGCTGGTACTAGCATCAATGAGCAGTTCTTC,CASSQAGTSINEQFF
TRBV7-6,TRBD2,TRBJ2-1,.,TGTGCCAGCAGCTCCCTAGCGGGGGGCCCCGATGAGCAGTTCTTC,CASSSLAGGPDEQFF